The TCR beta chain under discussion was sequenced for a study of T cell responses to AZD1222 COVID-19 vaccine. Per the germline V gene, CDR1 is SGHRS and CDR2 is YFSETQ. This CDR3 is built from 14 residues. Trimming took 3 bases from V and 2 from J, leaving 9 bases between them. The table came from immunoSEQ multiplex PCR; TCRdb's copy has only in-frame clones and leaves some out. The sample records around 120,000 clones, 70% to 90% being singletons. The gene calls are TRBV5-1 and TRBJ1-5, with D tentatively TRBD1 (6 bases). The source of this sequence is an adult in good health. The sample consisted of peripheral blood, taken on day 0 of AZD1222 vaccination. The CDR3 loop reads CASSSEGGNQPQHF. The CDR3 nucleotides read TGCGCCAGCAGCTCGGAGGGGGGCAATCAGCCCCAGCATTTT.